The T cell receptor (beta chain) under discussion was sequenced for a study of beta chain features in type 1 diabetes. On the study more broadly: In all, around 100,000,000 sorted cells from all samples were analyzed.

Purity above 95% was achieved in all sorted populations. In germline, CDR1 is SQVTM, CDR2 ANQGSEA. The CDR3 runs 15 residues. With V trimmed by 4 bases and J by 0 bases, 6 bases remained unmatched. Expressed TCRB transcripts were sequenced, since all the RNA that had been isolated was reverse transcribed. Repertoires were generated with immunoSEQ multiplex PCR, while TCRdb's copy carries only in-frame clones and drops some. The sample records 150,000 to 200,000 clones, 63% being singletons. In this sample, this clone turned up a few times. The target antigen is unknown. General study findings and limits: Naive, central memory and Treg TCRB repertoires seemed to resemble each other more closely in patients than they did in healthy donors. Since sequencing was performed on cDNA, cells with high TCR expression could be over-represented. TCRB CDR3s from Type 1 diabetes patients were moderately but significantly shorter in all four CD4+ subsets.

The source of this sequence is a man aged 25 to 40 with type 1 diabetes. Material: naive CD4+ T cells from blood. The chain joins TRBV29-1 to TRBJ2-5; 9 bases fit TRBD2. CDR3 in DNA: TGCAGCGTTGCTTTGACTAGCGGCAACCAAGAGACCCAGTACTTC. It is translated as CSVALTSGNQETQYF.